The sequence of this T cell receptor beta chain was determined in a study of blood T cell repertoires in COVID-19. Study summary: PBMCs, B-cell-depleted T cells, or T cells were the source of the cDNA or gDNA that made up the material.

This CDR3 is built from 15 residues. V dropped 4 bases and J dropped 7; count of bases not matched to a gene: 8. From germline, CDR1 is LGHNA and CDR2 YNFKEQ. Source study methods: Reference gene primer amplification gave estimated nucleated cell counts. Some clones are missing from TCRdb's copy, which holds only in-frame ones; the method was immunoSEQ multiplex PCR. Clonal size and the V and J genes are those of that table, whereas D and trimming came from the DNA. Of approximately 180,000 clones detected, around 85% appear once; the ten largest clones hold 3% to 4%. The chain couples TRBV4-2 to TRBJ1-5; 9 bases are a match to TRBD1. The clonotype comes from a man aged 55 to 70 with acute or convalescent COVID-19. The sample comprised peripheral blood. The CDR3 sequence: CASSLGTGNIQPQHF. CDR3 DNA: TGTGCCAGCAGCCTCGGGACAGGGAATATACAGCCCCAGCATTTT.